This T cell receptor beta chain derives from a study of blood T cell repertoires in COVID-19 (dated by TCRdb to the early 2020s). In the study overall: Samples covering the acute and convalescent phases of COVID-19 were provided by collaborators in the United States, Italy and Spain. The prospective study material was composed of cDNA or gDNA derived from T cells, B-cell-depleted T cells, or PBMCs. Subjects who had been exposed to COVID-19, were actively infected with it, or had recovered from it provided the deeply sampled blood TCRbeta repertoires that made up the dataset. The repertoires were made available in a free public database intended to serve as a resource for research on the immune response to SARS-CoV-2. Samples came from the ongoing ImmuneRACE study (first 160 participants) plus 1,254 subjects from 6 global collaborators. The sample metadata nearly always contained a de-identified subject ID, COVID-19 status, age in years and sex. Where available, HLA class I and class II types were obtained from metadata supplied by the sample provider rather than from assay-based typing. Overall study results and their limits: How much clinical and demographic metadata was included differed by source and by participant, and the metadata was provided uncurated.

The CDR3, cysteine through phenylalanine, is 19 amino acids long. The entry retains the CDR3 DNA only, 57 bases that are in frame from base 1. In the germline V gene, CDR1 corresponds to LGHNT and CDR2 to FRNRAP. The V end gives up 7 bases and the J end 4 bases, leaving 15 bases in the junction not matched to a gene. This clone was detected ten times or more. Its binding antigen is unknown. Per-nucleotide qualities are absent, and no much larger clonotype sits a single base away. The immunoSEQ Assay, a bias-controlled multiplex PCR, was used to amplify TCRbeta CDR3 regions from genomic DNA. The study's own analysis went as follows. The number of nucleated cells in each sample was estimated by amplification of reference gene primers within the assay. To quantify the absolute abundance of each unique TCRbeta CDR3 rearrangement, sequence reads were collapsed and filtered. For each sample, productive Simpson clonality was calculated by taking the square root of Simpson's diversity index across productive rearrangements. Sourced from immuneACCESS, this table was stored by TCRdb with only in-frame sequences that have V and J called. A share of the clones is absent; for the studies checked, an unresolved V gene accounts for under half, and the remainder has no known explanation. V, J and clone size derive from that table, while D and trimming were established from the DNA sequence. This sample has 250,000 to 350,000 clones in its table, and approximately 83% of those were observed once. The biggest ten clones account for 2.1% of the sample.

A second Seattle source provided samples from volunteer blood donors who had recovered from COVID-19. Each collaborating institution followed its own protocols to collect whole blood in K2EDTA tubes. For TCRbeta analysis, collaborator samples were shipped as frozen whole blood, as isolated PBMCs, or as DNA extracted from either sample type. The specimen sequenced was peripheral blood. In this chain, TRBV12-5 is recombined with TRBJ2-3; TRBD2 fits 15 bases in the junction. This receptor was identified in a woman aged 25-40 years who had recovered from COVID-19. The CDR3 loop reads CASVLGLAGGLSPADTQYF. The DNA sequence reads TGTGCTAGTGTTCTCGGACTAGCGGGGGGGCTCTCTCCCGCAGATACGCAGTATTTT.